The rows below give T cell receptor beta chains drawn from one sample of a study of shared clonotypes between healthy human individuals. Sequencing used immunoSEQ multiplex PCR; TCRdb keeps in-frame clones, though not all of them. The sample holds roughly 680,000 clones, about two thirds seen once. Material: memory CD4+ T cells sorted from blood. Receptor source: a woman in her twenties or thirties in good health. The CDR3 runs from the conserved cysteine through the conserved F or W. Each record gives: V gene, D gene, clone size, J gene, CDR3 protein, CDR3 DNA. D genes are given only for firm matches. Only some rows state a clone size, as once, few, many or a class for expanded clones.

TRBV14	-	-	TRBJ1-2	CASSQDRYRPNGYTF	TGTGCCAGCAGCCAAGATCGTTACAGGCCGAATGGCTACACCTTC
TRBV5-1	-	-	TRBJ1-3	CASSLVAGGNTIYF	TGCGCCAGCAGCCTGGTAGCCGGCGGAAACACCATATATTTT
TRBV7-9	-	once	TRBJ2-5	CASSLSQGKETQYF	TGTGCCAGCAGCTTAAGCCAGGGTAAAGAGACCCAGTACTTC
TRBV19	-	-	TRBJ1-1	CASSILMGVNTEAFF	TGTGCCAGTAGTATCCTAATGGGGGTGAACACTGAAGCTTTCTTT
TRBV10-3	-	-	TRBJ2-3	CAISNTDTQYF	TGTGCCATCAGCAACACAGATACGCAGTATTTT
TRBV10-2	-	-	TRBJ2-3	CASSDESSDTQYF	TGCGCCAGCAGTGATGAGTCTTCGGATACGCAGTATTTT
TRBV29-1	-	-	TRBJ2-7	CSVVFDGYEQYF	TGCAGCGTTGTTTTTGATGGCTACGAGCAGTACTTC
TRBV18	-	-	TRBJ2-7	CASSTRTLAYEQYF	TGTGCCAGCTCCACTCGGACACTAGCCTACGAGCAGTACTTC
TRBV5-5	-	-	TRBJ2-3	CASSLEWADTQYF	TGTGCCAGCAGCTTGGAGTGGGCAGATACGCAGTATTTT
TRBV28	TRBD2	few	TRBJ2-3	CASSLLLALGLAGNTDTQYF	TGTGCCAGCAGTTTATTATTGGCGTTGGGACTAGCGGGAAACACAGATACGCAGTATTTT
TRBV19	TRBD2	-	TRBJ2-7	CASSTPSGSYYEQYF	TGTGCCAGTAGTACCCCTAGCGGGAGTTACTACGAGCAGTACTTC
TRBV7-2	-	-	TRBJ2-1	CASSLGASFYNEQFF	TGTGCCAGCAGCTTAGGGGCTAGTTTCTACAATGAGCAGTTCTTC
TRBV13	-	-	TRBJ2-2	CASSSPLSSWAGELFF	TGTGCCAGCAGTTCCCCTCTGAGTTCGTGGGCCGGGGAGCTGTTTTTT
TRBV6-6	TRBD2	few	TRBJ2-7	CASSRTSGSPHEQYF	TGTGCCAGCAGTCGAACTAGCGGGAGCCCACACGAGCAGTACTTC
TRBV4-1	-	medium-sized	TRBJ1-2	CASSQDRALSNGYTF	TGCGCCAGCAGCCAAGATCGGGCCCTCTCCAATGGCTACACCTTC
TRBV4-2	-	-	TRBJ2-2	CASSQELRGIARELFF	TGTGCCAGCAGCCAAGAGCTGCGCGGGATCGCCCGGGAGCTGTTTTTT
TRBV20-1	-	-	TRBJ2-5	CSAMSGWQYF	TGCAGTGCTATGAGTGGGTGGCAGTACTTC
TRBV18	-	once	TRBJ2-5	CASSTGEQETQYF	TGTGCCAGCTCCACCGGTGAACAAGAGACCCAGTACTTC
TRBV6-6	TRBD1	-	TRBJ1-1	CASSYTGATEAFF	TGTGCCAGCAGTTATACAGGGGCCACTGAAGCTTTCTTT
TRBV6-1	-	-	TRBJ1-4	CASSGVAYNEKLFF	TGTGCCAGCAGTGGCGTAGCCTACAATGAAAAACTGTTTTTT
TRBV6-1	-	-	TRBJ2-2	CASSGVNTGELFF	TGTGCCAGCAGTGGGGTGAACACCGGGGAGCTGTTTTTT
TRBV7-9	TRBD1	-	TRBJ2-5	CASSPHKTGGLETQYF	TGTGCCAGCAGCCCTCATAAGACAGGGGGATTGGAGACCCAGTACTTC
TRBV20-1	-	few	TRBJ2-7	CSASIEQYF	TGCAGTGCGTCTATCGAGCAGTACTTC